The 16 T cell receptor beta chains given below trace back to one sample, sequenced in a study of blood T cell repertoires in COVID-19. The table came from immunoSEQ multiplex PCR; TCRdb's copy has only in-frame clones and leaves some out. Of approximately 350,000 clones listed, 85% to 90% are singletons. The sample comprised peripheral blood. The source of these receptors is a woman between 50 and 59 years old with COVID-19, enrolled during active disease.

The chain links TRBV5-6 to TRBJ2-3; 9 bases agree with TRBD2. V was clipped by 4 bases and J by 3 bases; unmatched bases: 6. Germline assignment: CDR1 SGHDT and CDR2 YYEEEE. The CDR3 loop spans 15 amino acids. This CDR3 is CASSPGLAGTDTQYF. The CDR3 DNA is TGTGCCAGCAGCCCGGGACTAGCAGGGACAGATACGCAGTATTTT.

The chain joins TRBV19 to TRBJ1-5; D ambiguous. In germline, CDR1 is LNHDA, CDR2 SQIVND (reference sequence). This CDR3 contains 16 residues. Trimming removed 3 bases at V and 2 bases at J, with 14 bases between. In DNA form, the CDR3 reads TGTGCCAGTAGTATCGGGAACATAAGAGGCAATCAGCCCCAGCATTTT. Its protein is CASSIGNIRGNQPQHF. The full variable domain, with the rest looked up from reference TRBV19 and TRBJ1-5, is DGGITQSPKYLFRKEGQNVTLSCEQNLNHDAMYWYRQDPGQGLRLIYYSQIVNDFQKGDIAEGYSVSREKKESFPLTVTSAQKNPTAFYLCASSIGNIRGNQPQHFGDGTRLSIL.

This chain links TRBV5-1 with TRBJ1-1; TRBD1 matches at 8 bases. V gave up 1 base and J gave up 11 bases; unmatched junction bases: 10. The germline V gene has CDR1 SGHRS and CDR2 YFSETQ. The CDR3 is 14 residues long. The CDR3 reads CASSLWTGPSYAFF. The CDR3 region has the DNA TGCGCCAGCAGCTTGTGGACAGGGCCTTCTTACGCTTTCTTT.

DNA for the CDR3: TGCGCCAGCAGCTTGTCAGGGGTGGAGTATGGCTACACCTTC. Translation gives CASSLSGVEYGYTF. The chain combines TRBV5-1 with TRBJ1-2; possibly TRBD1 for D (6 bases). CDR1 and CDR2 (germline): SGHRS, YFSETQ. The CDR3 runs 14 residues. The germline V and J ends were trimmed by 1 base and 5 bases, with 12 bases remaining between them.

The genes are TRBV3-1 (or the pseudogene TRBV3-2) and TRBJ2-7; 7 positions agree with TRBD2. This CDR3 has 15 amino acids. The V and J ends lost 4 bases and 3 bases, in that order; junction bases with no gene match: 9. The germline V gene encodes CDR1 LGHDT and CDR2 YNNKEL (reference sequence). The DNA for the CDR3 is TGTGCCAGCAGCCTTGGACTGGGGGGGAGCTACGAGCAGTACTTC. Translation: CASSLGLGGSYEQYF.

This chain uses TRBV7-2 with TRBJ1-1; D is undetermined. The CDR3 totals 12 residues. Germline CDR1 SGHTA, CDR2 FQGNSA. Trimming left V 1 base short and J 8 bases short, with 8 bases between. The CDR3 DNA reads TGTGCCAGCAGCTTAGGGCGGCGGGAAGCTTTCTTT. Its translation: CASSLGRREAFF. The whole variable domain, remainder taken from reference TRBV7-2 and TRBJ1-1, is GAGVSQSPSNKVTEKGKDVELRCDPISGHTALYWYRQSLGQGLEFLIYFQGNSAPDKSGLPSDRFSAERTGGSVSTLTIQRTQQEDSAVYLCASSLGRREAFFGQGTRLTVV.

The chain combines TRBV5-8 with TRBJ2-7; a weak D match, TRBD2 (6 bases). Deletions cut 0 bases from V and 1 base from J, with 14 bases between. CDR1 and CDR2 (germline): SGHTS, YDEGEE. This CDR3 is built from 16 residues. The CDR3 sequence: CASSLVWGDSSYEQYF. The CDR3 coding sequence is TGTGCCAGCAGCTTGGTTTGGGGGGATTCATCCTACGAGCAGTACTTC. Full variable domain (missing parts from reference TRBV5-8 and TRBJ2-7): EAGVTQSPTHLIKTRGQQATLRCSPISGHTSVYWYQQALGLGLQFLLWYDEGEERNRGNFPPRFSGRQFPNYSSELNVNALELEDSALYLCASSLVWGDSSYEQYFGPGTRLTVT.

This chain uses TRBV7-9 with TRBJ2-2; 12 nucleotides match TRBD2. This CDR3 region has 16 residues. The junction had 2 bases not matched to a gene; V was cut back by 1 base and J by 5 bases. The germline CDR1 and CDR2 sequences are SEHNR and FQNEAQ (reference sequence). The CDR3 loop reads CASSLGLAGDTGELFF. The CDR3 bases are TGTGCCAGCAGCTTAGGACTAGCGGGAGATACCGGGGAGCTGTTTTTT. Full variable domain (missing parts from reference TRBV7-9 and TRBJ2-2): DTGVSQNPRHKITKRGQNVTFRCDPISEHNRLYWYRQTLGQGPEFLTYFQNEAQLEKSRLLSDRFSAERPKGSFSTLEIQRTEQGDSAMYLCASSLGLAGDTGELFFGEGSRLTVL.

The chain combines TRBV5-1 with TRBJ1-1; TRBD1 aligns across 8 bases. J gave up 3 bases and V 2 bases, and 6 bases lay outside the gene matches. Germline CDR1 is SGHRS and CDR2 is YFSETQ. The CDR3 contains 15 residues. Here the CDR3 reads CASSFGDRIDTEAFF. CDR3 coding DNA: TGCGCCAGCAGCTTTGGGGACAGGATTGACACTGAAGCTTTCTTT.

This chain uses TRBV6-2 or TRBV6-3 with TRBJ1-2, with 11 bases that match TRBD1. There are 15 residues in the CDR3. CDR1 is MNHEY, CDR2 SVGEGT, per germline. V trimming: 0 bases; J trimming: 7 bases; junction bases outside the gene matches: 4. Here the CDR3 reads CASSYSRGQGAGYTF. In nucleotides, the CDR3 is TGTGCCAGCAGTTACTCACGTGGACAGGGGGCTGGCTACACCTTC.

The V call is TRBV23-1, the J call TRBJ2-3; TRBD1 agrees at 8 bases. TRBV23-1 is an ORF, and what it does is uncertain. The CDR3 spans 21 residues. The trim removed 0 bases at V and 2 bases at J, leaving 19 bases unmatched. The CDR3 spells CASSQSRLGIGDRGHTDTQYF. The CDR3 region has the DNA TGCGCCAGCAGTCAATCCCGCCTTGGGATTGGTGACAGGGGCCACACAGATACGCAGTATTTT.

The chain has TRBV5-4 and TRBJ2-5, with TRBD2 as a possible D gene (6 bases). This CDR3 is 17 amino acids long. Looked up from germline, CDR1 is SGHNT and CDR2 is YYREEE (reference sequence). Trimming took off 4 bases at V and 0 bases at J, with 19 bases between the two ends. The chain's CDR3 is CASSTPGGASYQETQYF. The CDR3 bases are TGTGCCAGCAGCACGCCTGGCGGGGCCTCGTACCAAGAGACCCAGTACTTC.

This CDR3 is CASSLGGLATQYF. The CDR3 DNA reads TGCGCCAGCAGCTTGGGGGGACTAGCCACGCAGTATTTT. The rearrangement links TRBV5-1 to TRBJ2-3; the match to TRBD2 covers 9 bases. The V and J ends lost 0 bases and 9 bases, in that order; junction bases with no gene match: 2. The V gene's germline CDR1 is SGHRS and CDR2 YFSETQ. This CDR3 is built from 13 residues.

V is TRBV5-1 and J is TRBJ2-7; 7 bases align to TRBD2. Looked up from germline, CDR1 is SGHRS and CDR2 is YFSETQ. The CDR3 is made up of 19 amino acids. V lost 0 bases to trimming and J lost 3 bases; unmatched junction nucleotides: 18. The chain's CDR3 is CASSLGSVVNAGDRYEQYF. CDR3 in DNA: TGCGCCAGCAGCTTGGGGTCTGTCGTCAATGCGGGAGATCGCTACGAGCAGTACTTC.

V and J are TRBV11-2 and TRBJ2-7; 7 nucleotides match TRBD1. After removal of 1 base from V and 2 bases from J, the junction contained 5 bases not matched to a gene. Per germline, CDR1 SGHAT and CDR2 FQNNGV. The CDR3 has 15 amino acids. The DNA for the CDR3 is TGTGCCAGCAGCTTAGCCTCGACAGGGCCCTACGAGCAGTACTTC. Amino acids: CASSLASTGPYEQYF. The full variable domain, with the rest looked up from reference TRBV11-2 and TRBJ2-7, is EAGVAQSPRYKIIEKRQSVAFWCNPISGHATLYWYQQILGQGPKLLIQFQNNGVVDDSQLPKDRFSAERLKGVDSTLKIQPAKLEDSAVYLCASSLASTGPYEQYFGPGTRLTVT.

This clone was found once. The chain links TRBV29-1 to TRBJ1-1; D unresolved. The germline V gene has CDR1 SQVTM and CDR2 ANQGSEA. The germline V and J ends were trimmed by 7 bases and 1 base, with 7 bases remaining between them. The CDR3 runs to 11 residues. The chain's CDR3 is CSARQNTEAFF. The CDR3 DNA follows: TGCAGCGCGAGACAGAACACTGAAGCTTTCTTT.